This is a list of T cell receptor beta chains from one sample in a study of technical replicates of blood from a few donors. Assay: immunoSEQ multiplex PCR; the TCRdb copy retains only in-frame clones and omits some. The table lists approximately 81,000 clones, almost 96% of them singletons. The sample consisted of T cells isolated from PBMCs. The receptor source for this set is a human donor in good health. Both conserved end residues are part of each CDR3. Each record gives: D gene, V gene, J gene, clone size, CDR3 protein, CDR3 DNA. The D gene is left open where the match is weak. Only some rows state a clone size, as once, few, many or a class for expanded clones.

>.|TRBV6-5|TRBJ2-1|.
CASSYTGTNEQFF
TGTGCCAGCAGTTACACGGGAACGAATGAGCAGTTCTTC
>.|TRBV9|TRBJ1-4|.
CASSVSLSNEKLFF
TGTGCCAGCAGCGTTAGCCTCTCTAATGAAAAACTGTTTTTT
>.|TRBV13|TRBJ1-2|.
CASIRLVEANYGYTF
TGTGCCAGCATCCGGCTTGTGGAGGCTAACTATGGCTACACCTTC
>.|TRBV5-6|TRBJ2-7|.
CASSPTSAYEQYF
TGTGCCAGCAGCCCGACTTCGGCCTACGAGCAGTACTTC
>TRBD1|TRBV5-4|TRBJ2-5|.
CASSWGQYQETQYF
TGTGCCAGCAGCTGGGGACAGTACCAAGAGACCCAGTACTTC
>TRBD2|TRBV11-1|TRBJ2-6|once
CASSSIYSGREDGANVLTF
TGTGCCAGCAGCTCGATCTATAGTGGGAGGGAGGACGGGGCCAACGTCCTGACTTTC
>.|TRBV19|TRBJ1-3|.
CASSIGGVLRNTIYF
TGTGCCAGTAGTATCGGGGGAGTTTTGCGAAACACCATATATTTT
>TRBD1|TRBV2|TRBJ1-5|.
CASRSGGRQPQHF
TGTGCCAGCAGATCAGGGGGCCGGCAGCCCCAGCATTTT
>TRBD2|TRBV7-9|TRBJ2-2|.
CASSQLAGGRELFF
TGTGCCAGCAGCCAACTAGCGGGAGGCCGGGAGCTGTTTTTT
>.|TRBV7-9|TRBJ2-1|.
CASSSNYPGQDNEQFF
TGTGCCAGCAGCTCCAACTATCCGGGACAAGACAATGAGCAGTTCTTC
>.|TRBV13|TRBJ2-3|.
CASSLAQTATTDTQYF
TGTGCCAGCAGCTTAGCCCAGACAGCGACCACAGATACGCAGTATTTT
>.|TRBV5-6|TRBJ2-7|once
CASSLWTGFGQYF
TGTGCCAGCAGCCTCTGGACTGGGTTTGGGCAGTACTTC
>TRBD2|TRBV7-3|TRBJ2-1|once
CASSPRTSGRNNEQFF
TGTGCCAGCAGCCCCAGAACTAGCGGGAGAAACAATGAGCAGTTCTTC
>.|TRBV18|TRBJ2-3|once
CASSPPSGLTDTQYF
TGTGCCAGCTCACCACCATCAGGACTCACAGATACGCAGTATTTT
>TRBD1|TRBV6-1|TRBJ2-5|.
CASSRQGTETQYF
TGTGCCAGCAGTAGACAGGGAACAGAGACCCAGTACTTC
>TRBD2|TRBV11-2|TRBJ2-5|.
CASSLDLAGETQYF
TGTGCCAGCAGCTTAGATCTAGCGGGAGAGACCCAGTACTTC
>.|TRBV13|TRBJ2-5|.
CASVGAPQETQYF
TGTGCCAGCGTTGGGGCCCCACAAGAGACCCAGTACTTC
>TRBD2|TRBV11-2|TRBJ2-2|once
CASSFIAGGPGELFF
TGTGCCAGCAGCTTCATAGCGGGAGGCCCCGGGGAGCTGTTTTTT
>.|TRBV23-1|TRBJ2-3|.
CANRGADTQYF
TGCGCCAATCGGGGAGCAGATACGCAGTATTTT
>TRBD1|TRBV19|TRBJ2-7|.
CASSTGQGAYEQYF
TGTGCCAGTAGTACCGGACAGGGCGCCTACGAGCAGTACTTC
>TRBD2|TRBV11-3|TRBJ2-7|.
CASSSRTSGNYEQYF
TGTGCCAGCAGCTCCCGGACTAGCGGAAACTACGAGCAGTACTTC
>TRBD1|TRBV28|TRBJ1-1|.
CASREEQGIEAFF
TGTGCCAGCAGGGAAGAACAGGGGATTGAAGCTTTCTTT
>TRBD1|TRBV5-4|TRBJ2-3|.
CASTPGQGPDTQYF
TGTGCCAGCACCCCGGGACAGGGGCCGGATACGCAGTATTTT
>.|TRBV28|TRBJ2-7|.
CASGEQIYEQYF
TGTGCCAGCGGGGAGCAGATCTACGAGCAGTACTTC
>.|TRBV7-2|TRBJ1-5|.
CASSLEQGLLPQHF
TGTGCCAGCAGCTTAGAGCAGGGTCTATTGCCCCAGCATTTT
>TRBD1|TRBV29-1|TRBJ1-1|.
CSASTGVRTEAFF
TGCAGCGCCTCCACAGGGGTACGTACTGAAGCTTTCTTT
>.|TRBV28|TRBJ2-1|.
CASNPLDSSGNEQFF
TGTGCCAGCAACCCCCTTGACTCGTCCGGTAATGAGCAGTTCTTC
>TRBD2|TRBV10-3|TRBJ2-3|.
CAISDPAGGPDTQYF
TGTGCCATCAGTGATCCGGCGGGAGGGCCTGATACGCAGTATTTT
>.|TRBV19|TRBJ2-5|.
CASSILGSETQYF
TGTGCCAGTAGTATTTTGGGTAGCGAGACCCAGTACTTC
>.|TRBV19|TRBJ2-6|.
CASSMFLSGANVLTF
TGTGCCAGTAGTATGTTCCTCTCTGGGGCCAACGTCCTGACTTTC
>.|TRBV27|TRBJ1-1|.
CASSLSRSMNTEAFF
TGTGCCAGCAGTTTATCGAGGAGTATGAACACTGAAGCTTTCTTT
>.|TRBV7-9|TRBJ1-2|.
CASSLDGTPLNYGYTF
TGTGCCAGCAGCCTAGACGGGACACCCCTCAACTATGGCTACACCTTC
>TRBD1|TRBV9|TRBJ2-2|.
CASSRTGASTGELFF
TGTGCCAGCAGCCGTACAGGGGCTAGCACCGGGGAGCTGTTTTTT
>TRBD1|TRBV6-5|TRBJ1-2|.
CASSSQGAKAGYTF
TGTGCCAGCAGCTCACAGGGGGCAAAAGCTGGCTACACCTTC
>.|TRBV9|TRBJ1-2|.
CASSDDPDSSSLGYTF
TGTGCCAGCAGCGACGACCCGGACAGCTCTTCGTTGGGCTACACCTTC
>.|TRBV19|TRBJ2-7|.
CASSIGEYEQYF
TGTGCCAGTAGTATAGGAGAGTACGAGCAGTACTTC
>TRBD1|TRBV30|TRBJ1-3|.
CAWRSTGTGNTIYF
TGTGCCTGGAGATCGACAGGGACTGGAAACACCATATATTTT
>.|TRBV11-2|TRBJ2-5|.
CASSPSAGYQETQYF
TGTGCCAGCAGCCCGTCGGCAGGATATCAAGAGACCCAGTACTTC
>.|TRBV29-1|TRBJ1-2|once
CSVDAGSRGYTF
TGCAGCGTTGATGCGGGGAGCAGAGGCTACACCTTC
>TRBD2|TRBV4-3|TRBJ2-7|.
CASSLSSSGPEYEQYF
TGCGCCAGCAGCCTATCTTCTAGCGGGCCTGAATACGAGCAGTACTTC
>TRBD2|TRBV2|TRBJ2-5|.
CAGAGGTSHQETQYF
TGTGCCGGAGCTGGGGGGACTAGCCACCAAGAGACCCAGTACTTC
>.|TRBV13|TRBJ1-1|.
CASRAGPAEAFF
TGTGCCAGCAGGGCGGGCCCCGCTGAAGCTTTCTTT
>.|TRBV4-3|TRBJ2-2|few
CASSQGSGVDYTGELFF
TGCGCCAGCAGCCAGGGGTCAGGGGTGGATTACACCGGGGAGCTGTTTTTT
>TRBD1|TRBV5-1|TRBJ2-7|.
CASSSGTGKHEQYF
TGCGCCAGCAGCTCCGGGACAGGGAAACACGAGCAGTACTTC
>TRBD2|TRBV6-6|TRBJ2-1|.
CASSYLAGGSNEQFF
TGTGCCAGCAGTTACCTAGCGGGAGGTAGTAATGAGCAGTTCTTC
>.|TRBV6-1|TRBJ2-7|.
CASSYYEQYF
TGTGCCAGCAGCTACTACGAGCAGTACTTC
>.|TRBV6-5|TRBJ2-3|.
CASSATQGDTQYF
TGTGCCAGCAGTGCCACTCAGGGGGATACGCAGTATTTT
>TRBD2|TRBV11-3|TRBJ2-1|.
CASSLSLWGRTSYNEQFF
TGTGCCAGCAGCTTATCCCTTTGGGGCAGGACTAGCTACAATGAGCAGTTCTTC
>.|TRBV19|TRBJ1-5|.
CASSGGSNQPQHF
TGTGCCAGTAGTGGCGGTAGCAATCAGCCCCAGCATTTT
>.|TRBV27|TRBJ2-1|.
CASSLGQVTEQFF
TGTGCCAGCAGTTTAGGACAAGTAACTGAGCAGTTCTTC